This T cell receptor beta chain was sequenced during a study of blood T cell repertoires in COVID-19. At the level of the study: Samples came from the United States, Italy and Spain, spanning acute and convalescent COVID-19. T cells, B-cell-depleted T cells, or PBMCs provided the cDNA or gDNA that served as material.

The CDR3 runs to 15 residues. CDR1 and CDR2 (germline): GTSNPN, SVGIG (reference sequence). V lost 2 bases to trimming and J lost 6 bases; unmatched junction nucleotides: 8. This clone was counted a single time. Original methodology: Amplification of reference gene primers was used by the study to estimate nucleated cell counts. Produced via immunoSEQ multiplex PCR; TCRdb's table is partial and in-frame only. The V and J calls and clone size come from that table; D and trimming were worked out from the DNA. The data show approximately 200,000 clones, around 90% seen once. This receptor was taken from a woman aged 30 to 39 who had been exposed to COVID-19. The chain combines TRBV30 with TRBJ1-4; TRBD1 agrees at 8 bases. The sample consisted of PBMCs or T cells enriched from blood (not recorded which). The CDR3 coding sequence is TGTGCCTGGAGTCATGACAGGGGTGATGATGAAAAACTGTTTTTT. This gives the protein CAWSHDRGDDEKLFF.